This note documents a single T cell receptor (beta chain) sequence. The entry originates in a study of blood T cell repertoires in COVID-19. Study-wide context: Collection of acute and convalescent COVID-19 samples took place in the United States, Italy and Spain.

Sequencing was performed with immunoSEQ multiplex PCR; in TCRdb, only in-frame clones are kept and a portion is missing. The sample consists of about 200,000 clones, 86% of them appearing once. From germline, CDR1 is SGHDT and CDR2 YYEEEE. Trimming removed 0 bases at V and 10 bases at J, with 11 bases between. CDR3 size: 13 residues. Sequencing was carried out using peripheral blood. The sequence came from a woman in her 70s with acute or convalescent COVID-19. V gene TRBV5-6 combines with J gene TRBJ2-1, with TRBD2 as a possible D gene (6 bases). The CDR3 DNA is TGTGCCAGCAGCTTGGTAAGGAGCGGGGAGCAGTTCTTC. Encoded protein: CASSLVRSGEQFF.